The 27 T cell receptor beta chains listed next were all sequenced from one sample in a study of response to subunit inactivated influenza vaccine. TCRdb fed the RT-PCR reads into MiXCR, producing one record per CDR3 protein. Among 610,000 or so distinct CDR3 sequences listed, about 14% were seen once. This sample comprised PBMCs from blood, obtained roughly 12 days after vaccination. These receptors originate from a man aged 50-59 years who received an inactivated influenza vaccine.

The chain combines TRBV7-2 with TRBJ1-1, with D hard to call. CDR1 and CDR2 (germline): SGHTA, FQGNSA. The CDR3 sequence is 12 residues long. The ends were cut back, 6 bases at V and 7 bases at J, with 12 bases in the middle. The CDR3 DNA reads TGTGCCAGCAGTTACGAGCCCGATGAAGCTTTCTTT. Translated: CASSYEPDEAFF.

This clonotype was detected only a few times. CDR3 in DNA: TGTGCCAGCAGCCAGATGGGCAGGGTAGACACCGGGGAGCTGTTTTTT. Its protein product is CASSQMGRVDTGELFF. The chain links TRBV3-1 to TRBJ2-2, with D tentatively TRBD1 (5 bases). CDR3 size: 16 residues. The ends were cut back, 3 bases at V and 3 bases at J, with 14 bases in the middle. Germline CDR1 is LGHDT and CDR2 is YNNKEL (reference sequence).

This clonotype was found a few times. The chain joins TRBV21-1 to TRBJ2-4; TRBD1 is taken as the D call from the table, unchecked against the DNA. TRBV21-1 is termed a pseudogene. This CDR3 has 16 residues. The CDR3 coding sequence is TGTGCCAGCAGCAACTCCGGGACAGAAGCCAAAAACATTCAGTACTTC. Amino acids: CASSNSGTEAKNIQYF.

This clonotype was recorded at least ten times. The chain carries TRBV5-1 and TRBJ2-5; a possible D gene is TRBD2 (6 bases). Germline loops: CDR1 SGHRS, CDR2 YFSETQ. V gave up 4 bases and J gave up 2 bases, with 12 bases separating them. This CDR3 has 14 residues. Here the CDR3 DNA reads TGCGCCAGCAGCGAAGGGACTTCACAAGAGACCCAGTACTTC. The encoded protein is CASSEGTSQETQYF.

The rearrangement joins TRBV9 to TRBJ2-1; 7 bases fit TRBD2. Germline CDR1 is SGDLS and CDR2 is YYNGEE. This CDR3 contains 15 residues. V trimming: 0 bases; J trimming: 4 bases; junction bases outside the gene matches: 4. The CDR3 DNA reads as TGTGCCAGCAGCGTAGGTCTTAGCGGGTACAATGAGCAGTTCTTC. Translation: CASSVGLSGYNEQFF.

This rearrangement joins TRBV14 to TRBJ2-3; TRBD2 agrees at 7 bases. Per germline, CDR1 SGHDN and CDR2 FVKESK. The trim removed 0 bases at V and 2 bases at J, leaving 23 bases unmatched. The CDR3 has 22 residues. CDR3 DNA: TGTGCCAGCAGCCAAGATATGATTGGGCGGGAGATTACTGATGAATACACAGATACGCAGTATTTT. It is translated as CASSQDMIGREITDEYTDTQYF.

This clonotype was seen ten or more times. This sequence joins TRBV28 and TRBJ2-5, with no clear D. V gave up 1 base and J gave up 9 bases, with 12 bases separating them. The CDR3 covers 13 residues. Germline values: CDR1 MDHEN, CDR2 SYDVKM. The CDR3 DNA reads TGTGCCAGCAGTTTATCTGAACGAGTACCCCAGTACTTC. It codes for CASSLSERVPQYF.

The chain is built from TRBV10-3 and TRBJ2-2, with 9 nucleotides matching TRBD1. Germline values: CDR1 ENHRY, CDR2 SYGVKD. V shed 3 bases, J shed 6 bases, and the junction held 8 bases outside the gene matches. The CDR3 has 16 residues. The CDR3 bases are TGTGCCATCAGTGACCCCCCCGGGACAGGGTCCGGGGAGCTGTTTTTT. It specifies CAISDPPGTGSGELFF.

The genes are TRBV28 and TRBJ2-1; 9 nucleotides line up with TRBD2. Germline V gene data show CDR1 as MDHEN and CDR2 as SYDVKM. Losses at the gene ends were 7 bases for V and 6 bases for J; bases not matched to a gene: 10. This CDR3 is built from 15 residues. The CDR3 region is CASNLAGQFGNEQFF. The CDR3 DNA is TGTGCCAGCAACCTAGCGGGACAATTCGGCAATGAGCAGTTCTTC.

The chain uses TRBV5-5 and TRBJ1-6; D uncertain. Between the trimmed V and J ends, which lost 0 bases and 4 bases, there was a span of 8 bases. This CDR3 has 15 amino acids. Germline V lookup: CDR1 SGHKS, CDR2 YYEKEE (reference sequence). The CDR3 sequence is CASSLDPAYNSPLHF. The CDR3 DNA reads TGTGCCAGCAGCTTGGATCCGGCGTATAATTCACCCCTCCACTTT.

This clonotype was seen a few times. The chain uses TRBV29-1 and TRBJ2-7; maybe TRBD1 (5 bases). The V end lost 1 base, the J end lost 0 bases, and 7 bases lay between the germline ends. The germline V gene encodes CDR1 SQVTM and CDR2 ANQGSEA. This CDR3 region has 13 residues. In DNA, the CDR3 is TGCAGCGTTGAAGTACAGGACTCCTACGAGCAGTACTTC. The encoded protein is CSVEVQDSYEQYF.

The chain recombines TRBV20-1 with TRBJ2-2, with D uncertain. Looked up from germline, CDR1 is DFQATT and CDR2 is SNEGSKA (reference sequence). The CDR3 covers 16 residues. V dropped 0 bases and J dropped 1 base, with 12 bases sitting between them. This CDR3 is CSARDSLWGNTGELFF. The DNA of the CDR3 is TGCAGTGCTAGAGATAGCTTATGGGGGAACACCGGGGAGCTGTTTTTT.

The chain carries TRBV4-2 and TRBJ2-7; TRBD2 matches 7 bases. The CDR3 contains 16 residues. Germline V CDR1 and CDR2: LGHNA, YNFKEQ. Losses at the gene ends were 0 bases for V and 5 bases for J; bases not matched to a gene: 10. The CDR3 reads CASSQDLWEGPHEQYF. CDR3 DNA: TGTGCCAGCAGCCAAGATTTGTGGGAGGGCCCCCACGAGCAGTACTTC.

As for this clonotype: An end of the junction differs from the germline gene, which may be a read error. The chain couples TRBV29-1 to TRBJ2-4, with D possibly being TRBD1 (5 bases). Germline CDR1 and CDR2: SQVTM and ANQGSEA. The CDR3 extends over 13 amino acids. This CDR3 reads CSVELGAKKIQYF. The CDR3 DNA sequence: TGCAGCGTTGAATTAGGGGCCAAAAAGATTCAGTACTTC.

This rearrangement joins TRBV24-1 to TRBJ2-1; D perhaps matches TRBD2 (5 bases). With 1 base removed from V and 9 bases from J, the gap between germline ends came to 9 bases. Germline V lookup: CDR1 KGHDR, CDR2 SFDVKD. The CDR3 is 13 residues long. The CDR3 reads CATSDFVGSEQFF. In DNA, the CDR3 is TGTGCCACCAGTGATTTCGTAGGGAGTGAGCAGTTCTTC.

This clonotype was found many times. CDR3 in DNA: TGTGCCAGCAGCTCGCTAGCGGGCTTCAATGAGCAGTTCTTC. Its protein is CASSSLAGFNEQFF. This sequence joins TRBV7-9 and TRBJ2-1, with TRBD2 matching over 8 bases. Losses at the gene ends were 4 bases for V and 6 bases for J; bases not matched to a gene: 5. This CDR3 contains 14 residues. In germline, CDR1 is SEHNR, CDR2 FQNEAQ (reference sequence).

The chain combines TRBV20-1 with TRBJ2-1; TRBD2 might be the D (6 bases). In germline, CDR1 is DFQATT, CDR2 SNEGSKA (reference sequence). This CDR3 has 13 amino acids. V was pared by 5 bases and J by 4 bases, with 12 bases between. CDR3 loop: CSAGGGNYNEQFF. The CDR3 DNA reads TGCAGTGCTGGCGGCGGGAATTACAATGAGCAGTTCTTC.

The sample holds a few counts of this clonotype. The V gene is TRBV19, the J gene TRBJ2-5, with D possibly matching TRBD1 (6 bases). V gave up 4 bases and J gave up 7 bases, with 22 bases separating them. This CDR3 spans 16 amino acids. Per the germline V gene, CDR1 is LNHDA and CDR2 is SQIVND (reference sequence). The CDR3 DNA is TGTGCCAGTAGTAGCCCGATGGTTGGGGGCCGGATGACCCAGTACTTC. It encodes CASSSPMVGGRMTQYF.

The chain is built from TRBV7-9 and TRBJ2-1, with TRBD2 identical over 7 bases. Per germline, CDR1 SEHNR and CDR2 FQNEAQ (reference sequence). The J segment lost 5 bases and the V segment lost 5 bases, leaving 6 bases of the junction unmatched. The CDR3 loop spans 14 amino acids. DNA of the CDR3: TGTGCCAGCAGCCTCGGGAGGATAAACAATGAGCAGTTCTTC. Translating gives CASSLGRINNEQFF.

This clonotype was found many times. The chain carries TRBV12-3 or TRBV12-4 and TRBJ1-2; D remains unclear. This CDR3 is built from 13 residues. Deletions cut 5 bases from V and 3 bases from J, with 10 bases between. CDR3 residues: CASSPGTYYGYTF. For the CDR3, the DNA is TGTGCCAGCAGTCCCGGAACTTACTATGGCTACACCTTC.

The chain couples TRBV9 to TRBJ1-2, with TRBD1 as a possible D gene (6 bases). CDR3 length: 14 residues. CDR1 and CDR2 from the germline V gene are SGDLS and YYNGEE. The V and J ends lost 3 bases and 6 bases respectively, with 15 bases between them. CDR3 sequence reads: CASSAVQGGNGYTF. CDR3 nucleotide sequence: TGTGCCAGCAGCGCAGTACAGGGAGGGAATGGCTACACCTTC.

This clonotype was seen only a few times. The genes are TRBV11-2 and TRBJ2-7, with D possibly being TRBD1 (6 bases). Germline V CDR1 and CDR2: SGHAT, FQNNGV. The CDR3 consists of 14 residues. The V end was cut by 3 bases, the J end by 0 bases, with 9 bases between. The CDR3 coding sequence is TGTGCCAGCAGCTTCAACAGGGTCTCCTACGAGCAGTACTTC. Its protein product is CASSFNRVSYEQYF.

This clonotype was counted many times. J is TRBJ2-6 and V is TRBV12-3 or TRBV12-4; 7 bases agree with TRBD1. Trimming at V came to 6 bases and at J to 2 bases, leaving 7 bases not matched to a gene. CDR3 length equals 16 residues. The CDR3 coding sequence is TGTGCCAGCAGCGGAGATACAGGGGCTGGGGCCAACGTCCTGACTTTC. Translating it yields CASSGDTGAGANVLTF.

V usage is TRBV5-6 and J usage is TRBJ2-7; 11 bases align to TRBD2. CDR3 length: 16 residues. The germline V gene has CDR1 SGHDT and CDR2 YYEEEE. Losses at the gene ends were 3 bases for V and 0 bases for J; bases not matched to a gene: 5. CDR3 region: CASSSRLAGFSYEQYF. The CDR3 nucleotides are TGTGCCAGCAGCTCTAGACTAGCGGGGTTCTCCTACGAGCAGTACTTC. The full variable domain, in which reference TRBV5-6 and TRBJ2-7 provide the parts outside the CDR3, is DAGVTQSPTHLIKTRGQQVTLRCSPKSGHDTVSWYQQALGQGPQFIFQYYEEEERQRGNFPDRFSGHQFPNYSSELNVNALLLGDSALYLCASSSRLAGFSYEQYFGPGTRLTVT.

This clonotype was seen a handful of times. This chain links TRBV9 with TRBJ2-1; 9 bases match TRBD2. Per germline, CDR1 SGDLS and CDR2 YYNGEE. The CDR3 is made up of 15 amino acids. Germline trimming cut 3 bases from V and 2 bases from J; bases unmatched to any gene: 3. The CDR3 region has the DNA TGTGCCAGCAGCGCGACTAGCGGACCCTACAATGAGCAGTTCTTC. Translation gives CASSATSGPYNEQFF.

This clonotype appeared a few times. The chain recombines TRBV4-3 with TRBJ1-2; perhaps TRBD1 as D (6 bases). This CDR3 contains 15 residues. The germline V gene encodes CDR1 LGHNA and CDR2 YSLEER. The ends were cut back, 1 base at V and 4 bases at J, with 13 bases in the middle. The CDR3 DNA reads as TGCGCCAGCAGCCAAGGACCGGGACATACCTATGGCTACACCTTC. Its translation: CASSQGPGHTYGYTF.

This clonotype was detected only a few times. The V and J genes are TRBV5-1 and TRBJ2-3, with 8 bases fitting TRBD1. Germline V gene sequence: CDR1 SGHRS, CDR2 YFSETQ. The length of the CDR3 is 14 residues. Trimming removed 4 bases from V and 4 bases from J; junction bases left unmatched: 5. The CDR3 coding sequence is TGCGCCAGCAGCCAGGACAGGGTCCCAGATACGCAGTATTTT. Translated: CASSQDRVPDTQYF.